This T cell receptor (beta chain) derives from a study of cytomegalovirus exposure and HLA in healthy donors. Study-level results: Sequencing artifact likely explains a cluster of highly shared sequence variants.

Trimming took off 0 bases at V and 6 bases at J, with 17 bases between the two ends. The CDR3 length is 16 residues. The germline gives CDR1 SGHNT, CDR2 YYREEE (reference sequence). Note on this clone: Its antigen is unknown.

This PCR relied on a set of 60 Vbeta primers and 13 Jbeta primers. Only in-frame clones appear in the TCRdb table, and some are missing; sequencing was by immunoSEQ multiplex PCR. The sample records fewer than 200,000 clones, approximately 72% being singletons. The sequenced sample was PBMCs. The TCR was taken from a human donor in good health. The V gene is TRBV5-4, the J gene TRBJ2-3; possibly TRBD2 for D (7 bases). The CDR3 coding sequence is TGTGCCAGCAGCTTGGTCCAGGCGGGGGCCTCGGATACGCAGTATTTT. It codes for CASSLVQAGASDTQYF. Drawing the rest from reference TRBV5-4 and TRBJ2-3, the complete variable domain is ETGVTQSPTHLIKTRGQQVTLRCSSQSGHNTVSWYQQALGQGPQFIFQYYREEENGRGNFPPRFSGLQFPNYSSELNVNALELDDSALYLCASSLVQAGASDTQYFGPGTRLTVL.